The 16 T cell receptor beta chains below come from one sample, sequenced in a study of blood T cell repertoires in COVID-19. The method was immunoSEQ multiplex PCR; TCRdb's version includes in-frame clones alone and lacks a portion of them. The table includes about 160,000 clones, roughly 82% detected once. Sequences were obtained from peripheral blood. Receptors originate from a woman between 35 and 50 years old with COVID-19, enrolled during active disease.

This clone showed up many times. The chain employs TRBV7-9 and TRBJ2-1, with no clear D. Trimming cost V 3 bases and J 5 bases, with 8 bases left between them. The CDR3 loop spans 13 amino acids. Germline CDR1 and CDR2: SEHNR and FQNEAQ (reference sequence). CDR3 protein: CASSFFPNNEQFF. CDR3 in DNA: TGTGCCAGCAGCTTTTTTCCAAACAATGAGCAGTTCTTC.

The CDR3 here is CASSLGTSGRATDTQYF. As DNA, the CDR3 is TGTGCCAGCAGCTTGGGGACTAGCGGGAGGGCCACAGATACGCAGTATTTT. The chain carries TRBV11-2 and TRBJ2-3; 16 nucleotides agree with TRBD2. This CDR3 is 17 amino acids long. The germline CDR1 and CDR2 sequences are SGHAT and FQNNGV. Germline trimming cut 3 bases from V and 2 bases from J; bases unmatched to any gene: 2. Looking up the rest from reference TRBV11-2 and TRBJ2-3 gives the full variable domain: EAGVAQSPRYKIIEKRQSVAFWCNPISGHATLYWYQQILGQGPKLLIQFQNNGVVDDSQLPKDRFSAERLKGVDSTLKIQPAKLEDSAVYLCASSLGTSGRATDTQYFGPGTRLTVL.

This sequence joins TRBV19 and TRBJ1-2; perhaps TRBD1 as D (6 bases). Per the germline V gene, CDR1 is LNHDA and CDR2 is SQIVND (reference sequence). CDR3 length: 15 residues. V was clipped by 6 bases and J by 4 bases, with 18 bases between them. CDR3 residues: CASSPDRPPLYGYTF. The CDR3 coding sequence is TGTGCCAGTAGCCCTGACAGGCCACCTCTCTATGGCTACACCTTC.

This clone showed up just once. CDR3 bases: TGTGCCTCCAAGGCACTAGCGGGCCTCACAGATACGCAGTATTTT. Its translation: CASKALAGLTDTQYF. The rearrangement joins TRBV7-8 to TRBJ2-3; TRBD2 agrees at 9 bases. The ends lost 11 bases at V and 2 bases at J; junction bases unmatched: 11. The length of the CDR3 is 15 residues. The germline V gene encodes CDR1 SGHVS and CDR2 FQNEAQ.

Ten or more counts support this clone. The V call is TRBV6-4, the J call TRBJ2-1; 8 bases align to TRBD1. The germline gives CDR1 MRHNA, CDR2 SNTAGT. The junction had 6 bases not matched to a gene; V was cut back by 4 bases and J by 7 bases. This CDR3 contains 14 residues. The CDR3 loop reads CASSVAGGENEQFF. The CDR3 coding sequence is TGTGCCAGCAGTGTGGCAGGGGGCGAGAATGAGCAGTTCTTC.

This clone was detected a few times. The chain links TRBV6-2 or TRBV6-3 to TRBJ1-2; perhaps TRBD1 as D (6 bases). Trimming took 2 bases from V and 8 from J, leaving 12 bases between them. The germline V gene encodes CDR1 MNHEY and CDR2 SVGEGT. The CDR3 has 13 residues. CDR3 coding DNA: TGTGCCAGCAGTTACGAGGGGGTATCGGGCTACACCTTC. Encoded protein: CASSYEGVSGYTF.

The gene calls are TRBV7-3 and TRBJ2-6; D gene uncertain. The CDR3 runs to 13 residues. The ends were cut back, 4 bases at V and 4 bases at J, with 5 bases in the middle. Germline V gene sequence: CDR1 SGHTA, CDR2 FQGTGA. CDR3 sequence (DNA): TGTGCCAGCAGCTACACAGGGGCCAACGTCCTGACTTTC. Residues: CASSYTGANVLTF.

V is TRBV5-6 and J is TRBJ1-5; 7 bases are a match to TRBD1. The V gene's germline CDR1 is SGHDT and CDR2 YYEEEE. V lost 5 bases and J lost 7; bases outside the gene matches: 9. There are 14 residues in the CDR3. The CDR3 DNA reads TGTGCCAGCAGTAACAGGGGATCAGGACAGCCCCAGCATTTT. Amino acids: CASSNRGSGQPQHF.

The rearrangement joins TRBV29-1 to TRBJ2-7; D possibly corresponds to TRBD1 (5 bases). V dropped 4 bases and J dropped 6 bases, with 16 bases sitting between them. Germline-derived CDR1 and CDR2 are SQVTM and ANQGSEA. The CDR3 sequence is 13 residues long. The CDR3 nucleotides are TGCAGCGTTGGGCTCGCAGGGAACGGCGAGCAGTACTTC. Protein sequence: CSVGLAGNGEQYF.

The rearrangement uses TRBV7-9 and TRBJ2-7; perhaps TRBD1 as D (6 bases). This CDR3 spans 15 amino acids. Trimming pared 5 bases from V and 4 bases from J, leaving 18 bases between. Germline assignment: CDR1 SEHNR and CDR2 FQNEAQ (reference sequence). This CDR3 is CASSHPGQGIYEQYV. CDR3 DNA: TGTGCCAGCAGCCACCCGGGTCAGGGGATTTACGAGCAGTACGTC.

This rearrangement joins TRBV11-2 to TRBJ2-7, with 12 bases fitting TRBD2. CDR1 and CDR2 (germline): SGHAT, FQNNGV. The CDR3 spans 16 residues. V dropped 1 base and J dropped 6; count of bases not matched to a gene: 7. The CDR3 sequence is CASSLAASGRATEQYF. The DNA of the CDR3 is TGTGCCAGCAGCTTAGCCGCTAGCGGGAGGGCGACCGAGCAGTACTTC.

The chain links TRBV28 to TRBJ2-1; the D gene is possibly TRBD2 (6 bases). The CDR3 is 12 residues long. V gave up 7 bases and J gave up 7 bases, with 11 bases separating them. Germline-derived CDR1 and CDR2 are MDHEN and SYDVKM. CDR3 loop: CASTEGTNEQFF. The DNA for the CDR3 is TGTGCCAGCACCGAAGGGACTAATGAGCAGTTCTTC. Filled out from reference TRBV28 and TRBJ2-1, the complete variable domain reads DVKVTQSSRYLVKRTGEKVFLECVQDMDHENMFWYRQDPGLGLRLIYFSYDVKMKEKGDIPEGYSVSREKKERFSLILESASTNQTSMYLCASTEGTNEQFFGPGTRLTVL.

V usage is TRBV9 and J usage is TRBJ2-5; 12 bases are shared with TRBD2. Germline lookup yields CDR1 SGDLS and CDR2 YYNGEE. The CDR3 sequence is 15 residues long. Germline trimming cut 0 bases from V and 5 bases from J; bases unmatched to any gene: 2. CDR3 protein: CASSVGLAGVETQYF. CDR3 DNA: TGTGCCAGCAGCGTAGGACTAGCGGGGGTGGAGACCCAGTACTTC.

This sequence joins TRBV7-6 and TRBJ2-1; weak D call: TRBD2 (5 bases). Germline CDR1 SGHVS, CDR2 FNYEAQ. This CDR3 has 16 residues. Trimming left V 6 bases short and J 4 bases short, with 19 bases between. The CDR3 DNA sequence: TGTGCCAGCAGTTCTTTTTTGGGCAGGACTTACAATGAGCAGTTCTTC. Its protein is CASSSFLGRTYNEQFF. The full variable domain, in which reference TRBV7-6 and TRBJ2-1 provide the parts outside the CDR3, is GAGVSQSPRYKVTKRGQDVALRCDPISGHVSLYWYRQALGQGPEFLTYFNYEAQQDKSGLPNDRFSAERPEGSISTLTIQRTEQRDSAMYRCASSSFLGRTYNEQFFGPGTRLTVL.

This chain joins TRBV6-5 and TRBJ2-1; D possibly corresponds to TRBD2 (5 bases). CDR1 MNHEY and CDR2 SVGAGI come from the germline V gene. The ends were cut back, 6 bases at V and 5 bases at J, with 14 bases in the middle. CDR3 length: 14 residues. This CDR3 is CASSARGADNEQFF. For the CDR3, the DNA is TGTGCCAGCAGCGCCCGGGGTGCCGACAATGAGCAGTTCTTC.

J is TRBJ1-5 and V is TRBV19; possible D gene TRBD1, 5 bases. The CDR3 consists of 16 residues. The germline gives CDR1 LNHDA, CDR2 SQIVND (reference sequence). Trimming removed 9 bases at V and 2 bases at J, with 20 bases between. The CDR3 loop reads CASTRSDSWGNQPQHF. The DNA of the CDR3 is TGTGCCAGCACCAGATCTGACAGTTGGGGCAATCAGCCCCAGCATTTT. Complete variable domain (other parts from reference TRBV19 and TRBJ1-5): DGGITQSPKYLFRKEGQNVTLSCEQNLNHDAMYWYRQDPGQGLRLIYYSQIVNDFQKGDIAEGYSVSREKKESFPLTVTSAQKNPTAFYLCASTRSDSWGNQPQHFGDGTRLSIL.